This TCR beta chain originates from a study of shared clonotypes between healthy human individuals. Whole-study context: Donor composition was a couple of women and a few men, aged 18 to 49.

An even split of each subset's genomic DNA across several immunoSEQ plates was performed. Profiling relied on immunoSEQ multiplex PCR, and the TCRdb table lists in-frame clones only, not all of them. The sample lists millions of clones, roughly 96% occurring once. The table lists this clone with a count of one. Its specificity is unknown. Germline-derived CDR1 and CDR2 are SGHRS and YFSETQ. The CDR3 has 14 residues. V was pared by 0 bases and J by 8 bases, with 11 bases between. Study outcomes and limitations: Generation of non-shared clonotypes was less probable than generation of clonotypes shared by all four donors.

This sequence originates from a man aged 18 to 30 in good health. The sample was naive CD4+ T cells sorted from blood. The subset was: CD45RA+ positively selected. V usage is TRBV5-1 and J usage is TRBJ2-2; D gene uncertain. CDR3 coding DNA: TGCGCCAGCAGCTTGGACCCTAATGCAGGGGAGCTGTTTTTT. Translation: CASSLDPNAGELFF.